This T cell receptor (beta chain) was retrieved from a study of shared clonotypes between healthy human individuals. For this clone: Its antigen remains unidentified.

Findings and caveats of the study: In having few donors, the study represented limited genetic and exposure-history diversity. Memory subsets generally showed smaller estimated richness than naive subsets did. Unshared clonotypes carried lower generation probabilities than those common to all four donors.

The assay ran at deep level. Here immunoSEQ multiplex PCR was the method, and the copy in TCRdb shows in-frame clones only, minus some. The sample carries about 360,000 clones, around 70% recorded once. V lost 5 bases and J 1 base, leaving 13 bases between the germline ends. The CDR3 has 15 amino acids. Germline values: CDR1 MNHEY, CDR2 SMNVEV (reference sequence). The chain joins TRBV27 to TRBJ2-3; D ambiguous. This receptor was identified in a man aged 25-45 years in good health. Specimen: memory CD4+ T cells sorted from blood. Documented subset: CD45RA-negative fraction. CDR3 sequence (DNA): TGTGCCAGCAGTCCAAACCGACATGGCACAGATACGCAGTATTTT. Translation gives CASSPNRHGTDTQYF.